A selection of T cell receptor beta chains follows, all from one sample in a study of T-cell memory formation after mild COVID-19. One entry per CDR3 protein results from TCRdb running MiXCR on the 5' RACE reads. The table has about 390,000 distinct CDR3 sequences, 16% seen once. The specimen sequenced was PBMCs or a T cell subset sorted from them (not recorded which). The receptors shown here come from a man aged 18 to 29 who had mild COVID-19 (a few samples of this study predate the infection). Cell type and time point are not known. CDR3s include the opening cysteine and the closing phenylalanine or tryptophan. The D gene is left open where the match is weak. Clone sizes are given selectively: once, few, many, or a class where the clone is expanded.

v_call,d_call,j_call,cdr3_length,clone_size,cdr3_nt,cdr3_aa
TRBV13,TRBD1,TRBJ1-2,14,few,TGTGCCAGCAGAAGGGACAGGGGCAGCTATGGCTACACCTTC,CASRRDRGSYGYTF
TRBV24-1,-,TRBJ2-1,13,few,TGTGCCACCAGTGATTTCGGATACAATGAGCAGTTCTTC,CATSDFGYNEQFF
TRBV7-2,-,TRBJ2-5,14,-,TGTGCCAGCAGCCTAGGGAGGAGGGCAGAGACCCAGTACTTC,CASSLGRRAETQYF
TRBV5-1,-,TRBJ1-4,16,-,TGCGCCAGCAGCTTCGGGTCAACCGCGAGGGGTGAAAAACTGTTTTTT,CASSFGSTARGEKLFF
TRBV7-9,-,TRBJ2-7,14,few,TGTGCCAGCAGCTTAGTCAGGTTTCCCTACGAGCAGTACTTC,CASSLVRFPYEQYF
TRBV6-2/TRBV6-3,-,TRBJ2-5,14,-,TGTGCCAGCAGTTACTTCGGCGCACAAGAGACCCAGTACTTC,CASSYFGAQETQYF
TRBV7-2,-,TRBJ2-5,13,few,TGTGCCAGCAGCTTAGGTGCCCTGGGGACCCAGTACTTC,CASSLGALGTQYF
TRBV7-2,TRBD1,TRBJ2-4,17,many,TGTGCCAGCAGCTTAGCGCAGGGACAGGGGGCCAAAAACATTCAGTACTTC,CASSLAQGQGAKNIQYF
TRBV6-2/TRBV6-3,-,TRBJ1-2,13,-,TGTGCCAGCAGTTCGTGGCAGAGTTATGGCTACACCTTC,CASSSWQSYGYTF
TRBV20-1,-,TRBJ1-5,17,few,TGCAGTGCTAGAGACAACACTCCCGGGACCACCAATCAGCCCCAGCATTTT,CSARDNTPGTTNQPQHF
TRBV4-3,-,TRBJ1-3,13,few,TGCGCCAGCAGCTCCTCCGCTGGAAACACCATATATTTT,CASSSSAGNTIYF
TRBV12-3/TRBV12-4,TRBD2,TRBJ2-5,14,few,TGTGCCAGCATGAGGGGACTAGCTAAGGGGACCCAGTACTTC,CASMRGLAKGTQYF
TRBV9,-,TRBJ2-1,15,-,TGTGCCAGCAGCTTAAGGACGATGGATTACAATGAGCAGTTCTTC,CASSLRTMDYNEQFF
TRBV5-1,TRBD1,TRBJ2-5,13,many,TGCGCCAGCAGCTCACAGGGGGGAGAGACCCAGTACTTC,CASSSQGGETQYF
TRBV5-8,-,TRBJ1-4,9,-,TGTGCCAGCGGGCAAAAACTGTTTTTT,CASGQKLFF
TRBV7-8,-,TRBJ1-1,14,-,TGTGCCAGCAGCTTGAACCCGAGGAACACTGAAGCTTTCTTT,CASSLNPRNTEAFF
TRBV11-2,-,TRBJ2-5,14,-,TGTGCCAGCAGCCTGGGAGCCTCAGTAGGGACCCAGTACTTC,CASSLGASVGTQYF